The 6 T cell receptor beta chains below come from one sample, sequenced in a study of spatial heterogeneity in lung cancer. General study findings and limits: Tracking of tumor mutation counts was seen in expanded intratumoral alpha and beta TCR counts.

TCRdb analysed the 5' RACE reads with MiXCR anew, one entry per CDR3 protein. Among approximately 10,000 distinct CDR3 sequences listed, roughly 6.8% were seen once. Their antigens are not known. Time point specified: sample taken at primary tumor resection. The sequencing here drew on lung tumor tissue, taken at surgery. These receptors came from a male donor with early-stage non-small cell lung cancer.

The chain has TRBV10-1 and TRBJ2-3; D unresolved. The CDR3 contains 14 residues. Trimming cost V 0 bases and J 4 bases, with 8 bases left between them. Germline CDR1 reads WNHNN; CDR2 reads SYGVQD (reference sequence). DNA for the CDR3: TGCGCCAGCAGTGAGTCGAGGAAGGCAGATACGCAGTATTTT. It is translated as CASSESRKADTQYF.

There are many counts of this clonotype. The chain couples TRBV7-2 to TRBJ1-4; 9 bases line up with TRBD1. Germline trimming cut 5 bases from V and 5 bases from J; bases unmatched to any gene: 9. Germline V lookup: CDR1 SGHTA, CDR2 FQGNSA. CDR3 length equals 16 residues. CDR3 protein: CASSQNTGGSNEKLFF. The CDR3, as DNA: TGTGCCAGCAGCCAGAATACAGGGGGCTCCAATGAAAAACTGTTTTTT.

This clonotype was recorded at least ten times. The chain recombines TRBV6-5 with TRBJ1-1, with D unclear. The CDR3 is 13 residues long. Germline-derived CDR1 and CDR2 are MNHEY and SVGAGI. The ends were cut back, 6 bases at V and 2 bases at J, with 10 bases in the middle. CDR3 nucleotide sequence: TGTGCCAGCAGGGGTCCTTACAACACTGAAGCTTTCTTT. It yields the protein CASRGPYNTEAFF.

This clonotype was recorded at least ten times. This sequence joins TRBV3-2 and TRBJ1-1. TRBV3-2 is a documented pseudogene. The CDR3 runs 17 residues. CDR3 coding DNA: TGTGCCAGCAGCCAAAAGGGCCCCACAGACCTGAACACTGAAGCTTTCTTT. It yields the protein CASSQKGPTDLNTEAFF.

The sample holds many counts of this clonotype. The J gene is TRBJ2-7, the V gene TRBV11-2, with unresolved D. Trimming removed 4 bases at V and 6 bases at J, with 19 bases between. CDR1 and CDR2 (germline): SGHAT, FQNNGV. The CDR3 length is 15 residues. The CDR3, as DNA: TGTGCCAGCAGCTCTCCCGAGTCGCGGACGAGCGAGCAGTACTTC. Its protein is CASSSPESRTSEQYF.

The CDR3 DNA reads as TGTGCCAGCAGCAGCGGGGGGGCGAGGGAGACCCAGTACTTC. This codes for CASSSGGARETQYF. The V gene is TRBV11-2, the J gene TRBJ2-5; 10 bases fit TRBD2. V was clipped by 5 bases and J by 5 bases; unmatched bases: 5. Germline V gives CDR1 SGHAT, CDR2 FQNNGV. The CDR3 loop spans 14 amino acids.